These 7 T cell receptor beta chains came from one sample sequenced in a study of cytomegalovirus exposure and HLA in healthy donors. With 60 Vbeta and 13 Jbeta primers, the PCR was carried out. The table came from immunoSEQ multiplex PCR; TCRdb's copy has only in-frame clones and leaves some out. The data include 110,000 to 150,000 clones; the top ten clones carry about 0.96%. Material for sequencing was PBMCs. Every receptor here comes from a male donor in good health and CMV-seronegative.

CDR3 sequence (DNA): TGCAGTGCTCGGACAGATAATGAGCAGTTCTTC. Translating it yields CSARTDNEQFF. V usage is TRBV20-1 and J usage is TRBJ2-1, with D perhaps TRBD1 (6 bases). V lost 5 bases and J 7 bases, leaving 9 bases between the germline ends. The germline V gene has CDR1 DFQATT and CDR2 SNEGSKA (reference sequence). The CDR3 length is 11 residues.

DNA of the CDR3: TGTGCCAGCAGCCCCCAGTCGTACGACAATGAGCAGTTCTTC. This translates into CASSPQSYDNEQFF. The chain combines TRBV6-1 with TRBJ2-1; D remains unclear. Germline V CDR1 and CDR2: MNHNS, SASEGT. CDR3 size: 14 residues. Trimming took off 6 bases at V and 5 bases at J, with 14 bases between the two ends.

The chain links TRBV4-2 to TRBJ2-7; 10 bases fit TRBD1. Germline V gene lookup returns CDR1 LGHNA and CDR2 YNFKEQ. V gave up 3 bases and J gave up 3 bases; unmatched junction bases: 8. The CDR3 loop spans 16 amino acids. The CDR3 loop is CASSQGTGTGVYEQYF. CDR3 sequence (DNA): TGTGCCAGCAGCCAGGGTACCGGGACAGGGGTCTACGAGCAGTACTTC.

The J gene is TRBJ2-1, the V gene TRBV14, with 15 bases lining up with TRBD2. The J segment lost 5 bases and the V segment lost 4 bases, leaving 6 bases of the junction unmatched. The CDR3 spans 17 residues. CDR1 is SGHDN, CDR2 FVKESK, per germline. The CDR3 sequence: CASSPHRTSGRDNEQFF. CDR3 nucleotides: TGTGCCAGCAGCCCCCACCGGACTAGCGGGAGGGACAATGAGCAGTTCTTC.

This CDR3 reads CASSGPNTGELFF. The CDR3 DNA is TGTGCCAGCAGTGGGCCGAACACCGGGGAGCTGTTTTTT. The gene calls are TRBV5-6 and TRBJ2-2; D not certain. This CDR3 spans 13 amino acids. CDR1 and CDR2 (germline): SGHDT, YYEEEE. The ends were cut back, 5 bases at V and 0 bases at J, with 5 bases in the middle.

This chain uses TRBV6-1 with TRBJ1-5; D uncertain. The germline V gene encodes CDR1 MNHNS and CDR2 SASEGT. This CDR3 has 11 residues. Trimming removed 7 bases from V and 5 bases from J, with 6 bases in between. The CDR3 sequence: CASMADQPQHF. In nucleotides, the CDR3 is TGTGCCAGCATGGCTGATCAGCCCCAGCATTTT.

CDR3 amino acids: CASSFSGTGSYNEQFF. The CDR3 DNA follows: TGTGCCAGCAGCTTTTCCGGGACAGGGAGTTACAATGAGCAGTTCTTC. The rearrangement uses TRBV7-8 and TRBJ2-1; 9 nucleotides agree with TRBD1. CDR1 and CDR2 (germline): SGHVS, FQNEAQ. V was clipped by 3 bases and J by 4 bases; unmatched bases: 7. There are 16 residues in the CDR3.